This T cell receptor (beta chain) came from a study of cytomegalovirus exposure and HLA in healthy donors. Across the study: The use of the same platform for the 90 to 150 validation repertoires and the 600 to 800 first-cohort repertoires was reported by a later analysis.

As to this clone: What it binds is unknown.

Study findings and constraints: Cytomegalovirus-associated TCR beta chains were listed, numbering 150 to 200. Rare sequences made up most TCRs, while some public TCRs were found in many donors.

Only in-frame clones appear in the TCRdb table, and some are missing; sequencing was by immunoSEQ multiplex PCR. The table records about 95,000 clones, approximately 81% of them present only once. The sequencing sample was made of PBMCs. The sequence was collected from a man between 18 and 29 years old in good health and CMV-seropositive.

CDR3 region: CASSRTSSDGELFF. The CDR3 DNA sequence: TGTGCCAGCAGCCGTACTAGTTCCGACGGGGAGCTGTTTTTT. The gene calls are TRBV7-2 and TRBJ2-2; weak D call: TRBD2 (5 bases). Germline-derived CDR1 and CDR2 are SGHTA and FQGNSA. Trimming cost V 5 bases and J 7 bases, with 14 bases left between them. This CDR3 is built from 14 residues.